This TCR beta chain was recovered during a study of blood T cell repertoires in COVID-19. TCRdb's table, derived via immunoSEQ multiplex PCR, lists solely in-frame clones and lacks some. The profile covers approximately 80,000 clones, with less than 95% appearing a single time and around 0.96% taken by the ten largest. The receptor's source is a woman between 50 and 59 years old in a cohort sampled during active COVID-19. The sequencing sample was made of peripheral blood.

Here the CDR3 reads CASSLQVSYEQYF. CDR3 DNA sequence: TGTGCCAGCAGCTTGCAGGTTTCCTACGAGCAGTACTTC. V gene TRBV11-2 combines with J gene TRBJ2-7; D gene uncertain. CDR1 is SGHAT, CDR2 FQNNGV, per germline. Trimming removed 3 bases from V and 1 base from J, with 7 bases in between. The CDR3 is 13 residues long.